The clone carrying this T cell receptor beta chain was observed once. The target antigen is unknown. The data derive from a study of cytomegalovirus exposure and HLA in healthy donors. Across the study: The Caucasian-associated ancestry cluster held less than 85% of 300 to 450 genotyped donors. Broader study findings: It was reported in a later analysis that an Asian-associated ancestry cluster showed fewer N-insertions than the 666-donor mean. An analysis done earlier found most TCR beta V segments productive about 87% or about 30% of the time.

This PCR relied on a set of 60 Vbeta primers and 13 Jbeta primers. TCRdb's copy holds only in-frame clones and misses some; the assay was immunoSEQ multiplex PCR. Among 150,000 to 200,000 clones listed, roughly 80% were seen once. The clonotype was recovered from a woman between 40 and 55 years old in good health and CMV-seropositive. The sequenced sample was PBMCs.

CDR3 coding DNA: TGTGCCAGCAGCTTGGGCCGAAGGGCGCGGGCTGAAGCTTTCTTT. Translation: CASSLGRRARAEAFF. V usage is TRBV13 and J usage is TRBJ1-1; D gene unclear. V lost 3 bases and J 6 bases, leaving 17 bases between the germline ends. Germline CDR1 PRHDT, CDR2 FYEKMQ (reference sequence). The CDR3 sequence is 15 residues long.